This T cell receptor (beta chain) was captured by sequencing in a study of blood T cells in healthy people across ages (dated by TCRdb to the mid-2010s). As for the study more broadly: In model experiments, template switching captured roughly one uniquely barcoded TCR beta cDNA molecule for every two T cells. To track age-related changes in TCR beta repertoire diversity, the study relied on deep sequencing normalized with unique cDNA molecular identifiers. Four age groups were formed from the donors: young (average roughly 15 years), middle-aged (around 40), aged (roughly 59) and long-lived (82). To avoid experimental bias, donors of different ages were randomly spread across the sequencing lanes. The study analyzed two additional independent replicas of 1 million unique cDNA reads from the same blood draw for two donors, one aged 18 to 29 and one aged 80 or older.

The investigation overall reported the following: Donor CMV infection status was unknown, potentially confounding age-related changes in expanded clonotypes. Compared with the aged group, the long-lived group had more naive CD4+ T cells, fewer expanded clones and increased TCR diversity, a pattern suggesting age selection. Estimates of total diversity based on one million sequenced T cells were regarded as lower bounds and as underestimates. There was a strong correlation between observed TCR beta diversity and the percentage of naive T cells measured by flow cytometry. As age increased, observed TCR beta diversity per million T cells dropped in a roughly linear way, and a significant reduction was already evident by age around 41. Conclusive comparison of naive and antigen-experienced compartments was prevented by the profiling of bulk unsorted PBMCs.

This clonotype was recorded a few times. Its antigen is unknown. Nothing much larger sits one base from this clone, and base qualities are not available. Receptor libraries were prepared by 5' RACE. Sequencer: Illumina HiSeq 2500. A second about 6 to 11 cycle PCR used a sample-barcoded 5' primer and a J-beta primer mix. A template-switch 5' adaptor carrying 12 random nucleotides introduced a unique molecular identifier onto each TCR beta cDNA molecule. Each sample yielded at least 3 million CDR3-containing paired-end reads. All of the RNA was converted into first-strand cDNA using the Mint cDNA synthesis kit, with a TRBC-specific oligonucleotide serving as the primer. Following uracil-DNA glycosylase treatment, a first 18-cycle PCR with universal primers M1SS and BC2_uni_R was performed on all cDNA. The source study handled its data this way. For normalization, 1 million high-quality reads, each with a distinct molecular identifier, were randomly selected from each sample. Instead of being binned into consensus sequences, reads with shared molecular identifiers were discarded. CDR3 identification, clonotype clustering and error correction used MiTCR with a Q25 quality threshold and the strictest error-elimination algorithm. A nonparametric unseen species model with Euler transformation was used to estimate lower-bound total TCR beta diversity. TCRdb passed the public sequencing reads through fastp at Q25 and MiXCR, retaining productive beta sequences. Each CDR3 protein appears once, grouped with its most common genes and DNA. The V and J calls follow TCRdb's processing rather than the paper's. Counted in this sample were hundreds of thousands of distinct CDR3 sequences; around 43% of them appeared once. The ten largest account for roughly 18% of the sample.

Systemically healthy Caucasian individuals from Russia, approximately 39 in total and aged roughly 6 to 95 years, were included as donors. Each donor gave ten milliliters of peripheral blood, drawn into EDTA-treated Vacutainer tubes. Ficoll-Paque density-gradient centrifugation was used to isolate PBMCs, with at least 6 million per sample. Total RNA, at least 6 micrograms per sample, was extracted from PBMCs with Trizol reagent. For every donor, flow cytometry on a PBMC aliquot measured the percentage of naive CD45RAhigh/CD27high T cells. Trimming accounts for 1 base at V and 2 bases at J, while the number of junction bases matched to no gene is 8. The CDR3 contains 17 residues, cysteine and phenylalanine counted. Only the CDR3 DNA is retained, 51 bases long and in frame from the first base. CDR1 and CDR2 (DFQATT, SNEGSKA) derive from the germline V gene (reference sequence).

Source material: blood. The rearranged chain carries TRBV20-1 and TRBJ2-6; 7 central nucleotides agree with TRBD2. This TCR came from a man between 60 and 70 years old in good health. The sequenced DNA is TGCAGTGCTAGAGGTGGCGGGGGTGGAACTGGGGCCAACGTCCTGACTTTC. Protein translation: CSARGGGGGTGANVLTF.